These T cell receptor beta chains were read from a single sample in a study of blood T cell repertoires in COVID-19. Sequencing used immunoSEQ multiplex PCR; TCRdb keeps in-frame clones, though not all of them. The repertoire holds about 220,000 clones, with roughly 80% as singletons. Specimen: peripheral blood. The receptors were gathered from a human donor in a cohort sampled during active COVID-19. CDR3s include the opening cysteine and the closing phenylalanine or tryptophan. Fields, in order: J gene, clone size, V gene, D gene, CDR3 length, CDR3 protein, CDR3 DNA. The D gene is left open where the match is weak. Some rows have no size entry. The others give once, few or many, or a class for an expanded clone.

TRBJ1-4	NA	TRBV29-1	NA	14	CSVSDRWRLEKLFF	TGCAGCGTAAGCGACAGGTGGAGACTTGAAAAACTGTTTTTT
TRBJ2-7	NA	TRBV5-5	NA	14	CASSLVGGGHEQYF	TGTGCCAGCAGCTTGGTTGGGGGCGGACACGAGCAGTACTTC
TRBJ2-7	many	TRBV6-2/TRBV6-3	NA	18	CASSYSARDLTSSYEQYF	TGTGCCAGCAGTTACTCGGCGAGAGATCTGACTAGCTCCTACGAGCAGTACTTC
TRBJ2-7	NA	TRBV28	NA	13	CATWGRGSYEQYF	TGTGCCACGTGGGGCAGGGGCTCCTACGAGCAGTACTTC
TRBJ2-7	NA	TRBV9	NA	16	CASSVYGEDRRYEQYF	TGTGCCAGCAGCGTTTATGGCGAAGACAGGAGATACGAGCAGTACTTC
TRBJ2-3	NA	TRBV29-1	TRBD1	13	CSVGQTSTDTQYF	TGCAGCGTGGGACAGACTAGCACAGATACGCAGTATTTT
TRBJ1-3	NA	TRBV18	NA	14	CASSPAGTGNTIYF	TGTGCCAGCTCACCGGCCGGGACTGGAAACACCATATATTTT
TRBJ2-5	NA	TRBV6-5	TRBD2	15	CASRRTSGRVETQYF	TGTGCCAGCAGGCGTACTAGCGGGAGAGTTGAGACCCAGTACTTC
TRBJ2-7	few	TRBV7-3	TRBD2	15	CASSPIAGGPYEQYF	TGTGCCAGCAGCCCTATAGCGGGAGGGCCTTACGAGCAGTACTTC
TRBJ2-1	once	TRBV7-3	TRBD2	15	CASSLTSGLPNEQFF	TGTGCCAGCAGCTTAACTAGCGGGCTGCCCAATGAGCAGTTCTTC
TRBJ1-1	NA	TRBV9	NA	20	CASSVEGRFGSDSVNTEAFF	TGTGCCAGCAGCGTAGAAGGAAGATTTGGATCGGACAGCGTGAACACTGAAGCTTTCTTT
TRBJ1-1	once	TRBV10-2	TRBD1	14	CASSERGLVTEAFF	TGCGCCAGCAGTGAGAGGGGGCTCGTCACTGAAGCTTTCTTT
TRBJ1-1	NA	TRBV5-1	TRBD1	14	CASSLDRGLGEAFF	TGCGCCAGCAGCTTGGACAGGGGGCTGGGCGAAGCTTTCTTT
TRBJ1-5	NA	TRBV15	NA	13	CATSRGAFQPQHF	TGTGCCACCAGCAGAGGGGCCTTCCAGCCCCAGCATTTT
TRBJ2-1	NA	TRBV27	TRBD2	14	CASWTGTKDNEQFF	TGTGCCAGCTGGACCGGGACTAAGGACAATGAGCAGTTCTTC
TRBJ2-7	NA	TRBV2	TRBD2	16	CASTVGPAGAVYEQYF	TGTGCCAGCACCGTCGGGCCAGCGGGAGCCGTCTACGAGCAGTACTTC
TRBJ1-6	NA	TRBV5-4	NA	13	CASSGPVGSPLHF	TGTGCCAGCAGCGGGCCGGTAGGTTCACCCCTCCACTTT
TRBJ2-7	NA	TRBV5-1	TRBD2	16	CASSSGLAGGPGEQYF	TGCGCCAGCAGCTCGGGACTAGCGGGAGGGCCGGGGGAGCAGTACTTC
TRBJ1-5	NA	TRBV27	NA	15	CASSLVGGRGQPQHF	TGTGCCAGCAGTTTAGTCGGGGGGCGCGGGCAGCCCCAGCATTTT
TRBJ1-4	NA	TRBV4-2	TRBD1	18	CASSQDPGPETGDEKLFF	TGTGCCAGCAGCCAAGATCCAGGCCCCGAGACAGGGGATGAAAAACTGTTTTTT
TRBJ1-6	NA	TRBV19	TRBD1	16	CASSTSAGGANSPLHF	TGTGCCAGTAGTACTAGTGCAGGGGGCGCTAATTCACCCCTCCACTTT
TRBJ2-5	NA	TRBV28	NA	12	CASKNSGEPQYF	TGTGCCAGCAAAAATTCGGGAGAACCCCAGTACTTC
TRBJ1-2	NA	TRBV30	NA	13	CAWSGGDNYGYTF	TGTGCCTGGAGTGGCGGTGATAACTATGGCTACACCTTC
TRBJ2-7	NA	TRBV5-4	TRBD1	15	CASSKGTGVSYEQYF	TGTGCCAGCAGCAAAGGGACAGGGGTCTCCTACGAGCAGTACTTC
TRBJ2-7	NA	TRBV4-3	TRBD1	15	CASSQGQGGSYEQYF	TGCGCCAGCAGCCAAGGACAGGGGGGGTCCTACGAGCAGTACTTC
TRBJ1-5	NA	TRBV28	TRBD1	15	CASSLGRTGGFKGHF	TGTGCCAGCAGTTTAGGGAGGACAGGGGGCTTTAAGGGACATTTT
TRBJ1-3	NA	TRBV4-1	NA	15	CASSQVGITGNTIYF	TGCGCCAGCAGCCAGGTCGGGATTACTGGAAACACCATATATTTT
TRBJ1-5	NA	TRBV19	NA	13	CASSMTANQPQHF	TGTGCCAGTAGTATGACAGCAAATCAGCCCCAGCATTTT
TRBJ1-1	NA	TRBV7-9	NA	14	CASIQTGIGTEAFF	TGTGCCAGCATTCAGACCGGGATTGGGACTGAAGCTTTCTTT
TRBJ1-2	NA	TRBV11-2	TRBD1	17	CASRKMGQGHLNYGYTF	TGTGCCAGCAGAAAAATGGGACAGGGGCATCTTAACTATGGCTACACCTTC
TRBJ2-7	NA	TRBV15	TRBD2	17	CATSRDGVRGAPGEQYF	TGTGCCACCAGCAGAGATGGCGTGCGGGGGGCCCCAGGAGAGCAGTACTTC
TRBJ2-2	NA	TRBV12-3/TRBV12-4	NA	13	CASSLSVTGELFF	TGTGCCAGCAGTTTGTCCGTAACCGGGGAGCTGTTTTTT
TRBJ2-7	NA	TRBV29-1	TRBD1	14	CSVLGTESSYEQYF	TGCAGCGTCCTAGGGACAGAGAGCTCCTACGAGCAGTACTTC
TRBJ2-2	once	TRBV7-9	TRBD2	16	CASSPAGLAGVGELFF	TGTGCCAGCAGCCCCGCGGGACTAGCGGGAGTCGGGGAGCTGTTTTTT
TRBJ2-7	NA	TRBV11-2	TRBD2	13	CASSTASGYEQYF	TGTGCCAGCAGCACCGCTAGCGGCTACGAGCAGTACTTC
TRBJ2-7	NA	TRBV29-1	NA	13	CSVEEAQGYEQYF	TGCAGCGTTGAAGAGGCACAGGGTTACGAGCAGTACTTC
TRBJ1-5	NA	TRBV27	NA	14	CASSYSGGNQPQHF	TGTGCCAGCAGTTACTCGGGGGGCAATCAGCCCCAGCATTTT
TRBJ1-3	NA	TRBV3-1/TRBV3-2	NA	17	CASSQGVGGGSGNTIYF	TGTGCCAGCAGCCAAGGGGTCGGTGGAGGGTCTGGAAACACCATATATTTT
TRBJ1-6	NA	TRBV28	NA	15	CASTFRAGRNSPLHF	TGTGCCAGCACGTTCAGGGCAGGTCGAAATTCACCCCTCCACTTT
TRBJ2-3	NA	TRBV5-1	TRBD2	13	CASRGGRTDTQYF	TGCGCCAGCAGGGGCGGGAGAACAGATACGCAGTATTTT
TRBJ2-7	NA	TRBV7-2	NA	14	CASSLAGVVYEQYF	TGTGCCAGCAGCTTAGCGGGAGTGGTCTACGAGCAGTACTTC
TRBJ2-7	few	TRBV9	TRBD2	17	CARSVAGGLAGFYEQYF	TGTGCCCGCAGCGTCGCGGGGGGGCTAGCGGGGTTCTACGAGCAGTACTTC
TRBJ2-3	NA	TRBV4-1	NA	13	CASSPGGVDTQYF	TGCGCCAGCAGCCCCGGGGGAGTAGATACGCAGTATTTT
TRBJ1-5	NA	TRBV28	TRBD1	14	CASRGQGGNQPQHF	TGTGCCAGCAGGGGACAGGGGGGCAATCAGCCCCAGCATTTT
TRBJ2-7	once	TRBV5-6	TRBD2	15	CASSPGLAGAHEQYF	TGTGCCAGCAGCCCCGGACTAGCGGGGGCCCACGAGCAGTACTTC
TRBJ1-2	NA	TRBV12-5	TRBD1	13	CASGFTGGYGYTF	TGTGCTAGTGGTTTCACAGGGGGCTATGGCTACACCTTC
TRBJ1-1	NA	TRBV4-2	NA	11	CASSLETEAFF	TGTGCCAGCAGTTTGGAGACTGAAGCTTTCTTT
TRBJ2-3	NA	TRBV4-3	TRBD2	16	CASSQETAGELDTQYF	TGCGCCAGCAGCCAAGAGACAGCGGGAGAACTAGATACGCAGTATTTT